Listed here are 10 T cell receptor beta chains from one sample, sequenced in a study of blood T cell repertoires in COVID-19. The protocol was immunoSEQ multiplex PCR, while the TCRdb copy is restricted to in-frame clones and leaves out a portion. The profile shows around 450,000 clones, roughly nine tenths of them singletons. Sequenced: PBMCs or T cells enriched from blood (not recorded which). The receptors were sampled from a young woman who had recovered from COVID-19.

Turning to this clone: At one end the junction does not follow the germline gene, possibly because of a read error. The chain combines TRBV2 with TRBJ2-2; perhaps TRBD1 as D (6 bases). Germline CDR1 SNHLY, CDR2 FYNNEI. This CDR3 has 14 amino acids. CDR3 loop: CASSDRTNAGELFF. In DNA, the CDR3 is TGTGCCAGCAGCGACAGGACGAACGCCGGGGAGCTGTTTTTT.

CDR3 residues: CATSRDPSNVLTF. CDR3 in DNA: TGTGCCACCAGCAGAGATCCGTCCAACGTCCTGACTTTC. This chain joins TRBV15 and TRBJ2-6, with D unclear. Deletions cut 0 bases from V and 8 bases from J, with 5 bases between. Germline V gene data show CDR1 as LNHNV and CDR2 as YYDKDF (reference sequence). The CDR3 extends over 13 amino acids.

DNA for the CDR3: TGCAGCGTTGAAGACCGGGGGGCTATGGATAATGAAAAACTGTTTTTT. The encoded protein is CSVEDRGAMDNEKLFF. V is TRBV29-1 and J is TRBJ1-4, with a possible D match to TRBD1 (6 bases). Germline V lookup: CDR1 SQVTM, CDR2 ANQGSEA. Trimming took off 0 bases at V and 4 bases at J, with 15 bases between the two ends. The CDR3 runs 16 residues.

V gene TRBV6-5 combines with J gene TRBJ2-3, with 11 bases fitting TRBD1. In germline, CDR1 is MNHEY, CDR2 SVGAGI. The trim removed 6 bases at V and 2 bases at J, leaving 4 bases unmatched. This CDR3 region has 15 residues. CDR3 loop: CASRMDRGHTDTQYF. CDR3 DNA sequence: TGTGCCAGCAGGATGGACAGGGGGCACACAGATACGCAGTATTTT.

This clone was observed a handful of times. The CDR3 DNA follows: TGTGCCAGCAGTTTGTCCTATTCACCCCTCCACTTT. This codes for CASSLSYSPLHF. This sequence joins TRBV6-5 and TRBJ1-6; D is ambiguous. V lost 4 bases, J lost 8 bases, and 6 bases lay in between. This CDR3 is built from 12 residues. Looked up from germline, CDR1 is MNHEY and CDR2 is SVGAGI.

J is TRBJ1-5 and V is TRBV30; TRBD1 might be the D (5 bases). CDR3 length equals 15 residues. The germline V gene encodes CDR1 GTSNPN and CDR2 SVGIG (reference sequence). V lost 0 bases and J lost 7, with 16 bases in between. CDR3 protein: CAWSVWDSASQPQHF. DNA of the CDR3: TGTGCCTGGAGTGTATGGGACTCCGCGAGCCAGCCCCAGCATTTT.

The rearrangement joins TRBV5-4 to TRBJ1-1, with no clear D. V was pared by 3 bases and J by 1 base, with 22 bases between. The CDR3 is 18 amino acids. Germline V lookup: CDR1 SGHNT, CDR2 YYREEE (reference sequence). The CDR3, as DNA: TGTGCCAGCAGCTCTTTTCTCCCCCCGGGAACGGAGAACACTGAAGCTTTCTTT. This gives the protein CASSSFLPPGTENTEAFF. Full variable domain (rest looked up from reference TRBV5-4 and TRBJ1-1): ETGVTQSPTHLIKTRGQQVTLRCSSQSGHNTVSWYQQALGQGPQFIFQYYREEENGRGNFPPRFSGLQFPNYSSELNVNALELDDSALYLCASSSFLPPGTENTEAFFGQGTRLTVV.

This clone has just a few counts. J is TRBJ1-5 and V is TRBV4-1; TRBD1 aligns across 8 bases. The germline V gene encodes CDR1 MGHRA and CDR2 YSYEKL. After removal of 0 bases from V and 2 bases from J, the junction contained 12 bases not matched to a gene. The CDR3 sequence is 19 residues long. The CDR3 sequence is CASSQERSQGAGGNQPQHF. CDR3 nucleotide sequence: TGCGCCAGCAGCCAAGAACGTTCCCAGGGGGCAGGAGGCAATCAGCCCCAGCATTTT.

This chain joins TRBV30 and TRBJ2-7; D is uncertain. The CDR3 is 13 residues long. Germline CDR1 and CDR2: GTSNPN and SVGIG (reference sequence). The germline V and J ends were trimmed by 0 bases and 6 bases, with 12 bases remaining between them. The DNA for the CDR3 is TGTGCCTGGAGTGTAAGCATCATGCGCGAGCAGTACTTC. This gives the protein CAWSVSIMREQYF.

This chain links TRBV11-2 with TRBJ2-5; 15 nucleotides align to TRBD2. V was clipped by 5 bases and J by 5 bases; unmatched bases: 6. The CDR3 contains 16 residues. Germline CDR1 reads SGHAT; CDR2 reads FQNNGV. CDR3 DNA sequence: TGTGCCAGCAGCCGGACTAGCGGGGGGGGACGGGAGACCCAGTACTTC. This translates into CASSRTSGGGRETQYF.